One sample yielded the 14 T cell receptor beta chains listed below, sequenced in a study of T cell responses to AZD1222 COVID-19 vaccine. The assay was immunoSEQ multiplex PCR, and TCRdb's table has in-frame clones only and misses some. The table records tens of thousands of clones, roughly four fifths of them present only once. Sequencing used peripheral blood, obtained 28 days after the second AZD1222 dose. The source is an adult who received the AZD1222 COVID-19 vaccine.

The chain recombines TRBV5-5 with TRBJ1-2; D is unclear. CDR3 length equals 17 residues. Trimming removed 4 bases at V and 3 bases at J, with 22 bases between. Germline values: CDR1 SGHKS, CDR2 YYEKEE (reference sequence). In nucleotides, the CDR3 is TGTGCCAGCAGCCTCCAACCGCTTGGGTCTGGGGACTATGGCTACACCTTC. Protein sequence: CASSLQPLGSGDYGYTF. Together with reference TRBV5-5 and TRBJ1-2, the CDR3 gives the full variable domain: DAGVTQSPTHLIKTRGQQVTLRCSPISGHKSVSWYQQVLGQGPQFIFQYYEKEERGRGNFPDRFSARQFPNYSSELNVNALLLGDSALYLCASSLQPLGSGDYGYTFGSGTRLTVV.

This clone was seen a handful of times. The chain employs TRBV28 and TRBJ2-7, with D perhaps being TRBD1 or TRBD2 (5 bases each). The germline V gene has CDR1 MDHEN and CDR2 SYDVKM. The ends were cut back, 1 base at V and 9 bases at J, with 10 bases in the middle. The CDR3 is made up of 12 amino acids. CDR3 bases: TGTGCCAGCAGTTTATCAGGGACGGGGCAGTACTTC. Translation: CASSLSGTGQYF.

V gene TRBV27 combines with J gene TRBJ2-7, with 7 bases lining up with TRBD1. The CDR3 totals 15 residues. Trimming removed 6 bases from V and 2 bases from J; junction bases left unmatched: 10. Germline loops: CDR1 MNHEY, CDR2 SMNVEV (reference sequence). The CDR3 spells CASRTGTETPYEQYF. CDR3 DNA: TGTGCCAGCAGAACCGGGACAGAAACCCCCTACGAGCAGTACTTC.

This chain links TRBV28 with TRBJ2-7; 13 bases are shared with TRBD2. The CDR3 is 14 amino acids. V gave up 6 bases and J gave up 7 bases; unmatched junction bases: 6. In germline, CDR1 is MDHEN, CDR2 SYDVKM. CDR3 nucleotide sequence: TGTGCCAGCAGCCCGGGACTAGCGGGAACAGAGCAGTACTTC. Its protein is CASSPGLAGTEQYF.

The genes are TRBV5-1 and TRBJ1-2; D might be TRBD1 (5 bases). Germline CDR1 reads SGHRS; CDR2 reads YFSETQ. CDR3 size: 13 residues. V was pared by 4 bases and J by 8 bases, with 15 bases between. The CDR3 DNA reads TGCGCCAGCAGCCCCGGGACGAGCGGCGGCTACACCTTC. Translation: CASSPGTSGGYTF.

The chain has TRBV2 and TRBJ2-7; D gene unclear. The CDR3 sequence is 13 residues long. From germline, CDR1 is SNHLY and CDR2 FYNNEI. V lost 7 bases and J lost 0, with 10 bases in between. The CDR3 spells CASNDISSYEQYF. CDR3 nucleotide sequence: TGTGCCAGCAATGACATAAGCTCCTACGAGCAGTACTTC.

This chain connects TRBV27 to TRBJ2-7; tentatively, D is TRBD1 or TRBD2 (5 bases each). The CDR3 extends over 15 amino acids. CDR1 and CDR2 from the germline V gene are MNHEY and SMNVEV (reference sequence). V was pared by 2 bases and J by 2 bases, with 13 bases between. The CDR3 loop reads CASSLKSGTPYEQYF. CDR3 bases: TGTGCCAGCAGTTTAAAGTCAGGGACCCCCTACGAGCAGTACTTC.

The chain uses TRBV19 and TRBJ2-1; the match to TRBD2 covers 8 bases. The germline V gene has CDR1 LNHDA and CDR2 SQIVND (reference sequence). The trim removed 5 bases at V and 8 bases at J, leaving 14 bases unmatched. This CDR3 comprises 16 residues. The chain's CDR3 is CASSSGTRAGRDEQFF. CDR3 DNA sequence: TGTGCCAGTAGTTCCGGGACCAGAGCCGGGAGGGATGAGCAGTTCTTC.

CDR3 amino acids: CASSPKVASSGDEQFF. The CDR3 DNA reads as TGTGCCAGCAGCCCGAAGGTAGCGAGTAGTGGAGATGAGCAGTTCTTC. V usage is TRBV11-2 and J usage is TRBJ2-1; possible D gene TRBD2, 5 bases. The V gene lost 5 bases and the J gene lost 8 bases, with 22 bases spanning the gap. CDR1 and CDR2 (germline): SGHAT, FQNNGV. The CDR3 loop spans 16 amino acids.

This clone has just a few counts. The chain joins TRBV7-6 to TRBJ2-2; TRBD2 matches 10 bases. The CDR3 extends over 17 amino acids. V was clipped by 1 base and J by 5 bases; unmatched bases: 7. CDR1 and CDR2 from the germline V gene are SGHVS and FNYEAQ. The DNA for the CDR3 is TGTGCCAGCAGCTTAGAGCGCACTAGCGGGATAACCGGGGAGCTGTTTTTT. Protein: CASSLERTSGITGELFF.

The J gene is TRBJ2-1, the V gene TRBV13, with 7 bases matching TRBD1. This CDR3 comprises 13 residues. J gave up 9 bases and V 6 bases, and 8 bases lay outside the gene matches. Germline values: CDR1 PRHDT, CDR2 FYEKMQ (reference sequence). CDR3 in DNA: TGTGCCAGCAGTCTGACAGGGTGGGGTGAGCAGTTCTTC. It is translated as CASSLTGWGEQFF.

The chain links TRBV28 to TRBJ2-2; 8 positions match TRBD1. CDR1 MDHEN and CDR2 SYDVKM come from the germline V gene. V was clipped by 2 bases and J by 0 bases; unmatched bases: 5. The CDR3 is made up of 17 amino acids. The DNA for the CDR3 is TGTGCCAGCAGTTTAAGCAGGGGGCGGTCGAACACCGGGGAGCTGTTTTTT. This translates into CASSLSRGRSNTGELFF.

This clone was counted between two and nine times. This chain connects TRBV2 to TRBJ1-5; a possible D gene is TRBD1 (5 bases). CDR1 is SNHLY and CDR2 is FYNNEI in the germline V gene. V lost 6 bases and J 7 bases, leaving 13 bases between the germline ends. The CDR3 covers 13 residues. The CDR3 here is CASRSTATQPQHF. CDR3 coding DNA: TGTGCCAGCAGATCGACAGCGACCCAGCCCCAGCATTTT.

The chain recombines TRBV7-3 with TRBJ1-2; TRBD1 matches at 7 bases. The trim removed 5 bases at V and 8 bases at J, leaving 8 bases unmatched. The germline V gene has CDR1 SGHTA and CDR2 FQGTGA. This CDR3 contains 13 residues. The CDR3 sequence: CASSATGANGYTF. Here the CDR3 DNA reads TGTGCCAGCAGCGCAACAGGGGCAAACGGCTACACCTTC.